The source of this T cell receptor beta chain is a study of chemoradiotherapy in HPV16-positive cancers. The wider study: Candidate HPV-specific T-cell clones and common TCR motifs came from functional assays in a couple of HPV16-positive patients. Study results and limitations: Functional assays defining HPV-specific T cells used only two HPV16-positive patients. Better recurrence-free survival went with HPV-responsive T-cell expansion in HPV16-positive patients. Candidate HPV-specific clones and E7-related TCR motifs grew in tumor during treatment.

As for this clone: What it binds is unknown.

TCRdb keeps only in-frame clones here, not all; method: immunoSEQ multiplex PCR. The sample shows 19,000 or so clones, approximately 90% of them seen only once. The CDR3 covers 13 residues. Germline-derived CDR1 and CDR2 are WNHNN and SYGVQD (reference sequence). The junction had 5 bases not matched to a gene; V was cut back by 6 bases and J by 4 bases. This clonotype was sampled from a human donor with HPV-associated anogenital cancer. The chain couples TRBV10-1 to TRBJ1-1, with 7 bases identical to TRBD1. Sequenced here: blood, sampled from a patient who underwent chemoradiotherapy. The chain's CDR3 is CASSEDRSTEAFF. CDR3 nucleotide sequence: TGCGCCAGCAGCGAGGACAGGAGCACTGAAGCTTTCTTT.